The next 3 T cell receptor beta chains were all read from a single sample in a study of glioma-infiltrating T cells. The iRepertoire nested amplicon-rescue multiplex PCR amplified TCR alpha and beta CDR3s from RNA. Using its own MiXCR run on the multiplex PCR reads, TCRdb lists one record per CDR3 protein. The sample yields roughly 200,000 distinct CDR3 sequences, about 32% seen once. The source material was glioma tissue, nonneoplastic brain tissue, or PBMCs (not recorded which). These receptors were taken from a human donor with low-grade glioma or glioblastoma, undergoing nonglioma brain surgery, or in good health (not recorded which).

The CDR3 bases are TGTGCCAGCAGCCAAGATATTGGGACTCAGAGCTCCTACGAGCAGTACTTC. It yields the protein CASSQDIGTQSSYEQYF. This chain joins TRBV3-1 and TRBJ2-7, with D possibly matching TRBD2 (6 bases). Germline V CDR1 and CDR2: LGHDT, YNNKEL (reference sequence). CDR3 length equals 17 residues. Trimming took off 0 bases at V and 0 bases at J, with 15 bases between the two ends.

Ten or more counts support this clonotype. This chain joins TRBV5-1 and TRBJ2-7; D is uncertain. The germline CDR1 and CDR2 sequences are SGHRS and YFSETQ. The CDR3 runs 13 residues. V was pared by 0 bases and J by 3 bases, with 7 bases between. The CDR3: CASSLGFVYEQYF. The DNA for the CDR3 is TGCGCCAGCAGCTTGGGGTTCGTCTACGAGCAGTACTTC.

As concerns this clonotype: A much larger clonotype is one base distant, so this may be a read error. This chain uses TRBV7-2 with TRBJ1-3; the D is unclear. Trimming removed 5 bases from V and 0 bases from J, with 17 bases in between. In germline, CDR1 is SGHTA, CDR2 FQGNSA. This CDR3 is built from 17 residues. As DNA, the CDR3 is TGTGCCAGCAGCCCCGGGAACCAGGCCCTCTCTGGAAACACCATATATTTT. Amino acids: CASSPGNQALSGNTIYF.